This TCR beta chain was sequenced during a study of HIV-infected patients and healthy controls. Study observations and caveats: HIV-infected patients shared fewer CDR3 sequences between individuals than healthy controls. A major limitation was that merely sixteen HIV-infected individuals were processed. In healthy controls, MAIT alpha CDR3s were common; in HIV+ repertoires, severely depleted.

Roughly three months, about 14 weeks, into antiretroviral therapy, follow-up blood was collected. No cell fractionation was done, so the repertoire covers all unsorted peripheral blood T cells. There are a few counts of this clonotype. Its antigen remains unknown. cDNA was made from 500 ng RNA using alpha and beta constant primers. Alpha and beta chain libraries were made separately by chain-specific third strand synthesis with multiplexing indices. The SP2 site served as the priming point for second strand synthesis. In TCRdb, the 5' RACE reads were re-called with MiXCR into one record per CDR3 protein. In the table there are about 8,600 distinct CDR3 sequences, 8.7% of which are singletons. Germline V gene lookup returns CDR1 SGHNT and CDR2 YYREEE (reference sequence). The CDR3 spans 18 residues. Trimming cost V 0 bases and J 0 bases; bases outside gene matches: 8.

The clonotype was recovered from an adult with HIV infection. The chain carries TRBV5-4 and TRBJ1-1; 10 nucleotides line up with TRBD1. The specimen was blood, collected during antiretroviral therapy. CDR3 nucleotides: TGTGCCAGCAGCTTGGGTACAAAGACAGGGGGCCTGAACACTGAAGCTTTCTTT. Its protein product is CASSLGTKTGGLNTEAFF.